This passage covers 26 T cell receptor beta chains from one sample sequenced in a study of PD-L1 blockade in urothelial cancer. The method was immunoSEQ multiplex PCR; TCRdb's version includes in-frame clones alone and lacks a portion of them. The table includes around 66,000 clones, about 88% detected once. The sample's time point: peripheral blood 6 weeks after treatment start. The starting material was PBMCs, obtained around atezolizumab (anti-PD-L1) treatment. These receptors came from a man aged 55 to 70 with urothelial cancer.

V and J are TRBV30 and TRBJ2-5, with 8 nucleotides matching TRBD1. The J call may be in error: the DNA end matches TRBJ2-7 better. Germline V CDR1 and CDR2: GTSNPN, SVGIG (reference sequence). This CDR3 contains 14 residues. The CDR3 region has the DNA TGTGCCTGGAGTGAGAACAGGGGGGCCTACGAGCAGTACTTC. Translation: CAWSENRGAYEQYF.

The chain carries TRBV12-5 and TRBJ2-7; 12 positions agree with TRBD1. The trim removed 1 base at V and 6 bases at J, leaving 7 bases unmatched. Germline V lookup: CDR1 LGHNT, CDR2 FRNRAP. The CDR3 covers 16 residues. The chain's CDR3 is CASGLGSGTGGFEQYF. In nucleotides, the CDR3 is TGTGCTAGTGGTTTGGGGTCCGGGACAGGGGGCTTCGAGCAGTACTTC.

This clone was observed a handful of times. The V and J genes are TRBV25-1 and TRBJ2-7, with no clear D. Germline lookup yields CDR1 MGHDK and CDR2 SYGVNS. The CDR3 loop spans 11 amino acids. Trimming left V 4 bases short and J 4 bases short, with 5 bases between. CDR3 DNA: TGTGCCAGCAGTGCCGGGTACGAGCAGTACTTC. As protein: CASSAGYEQYF.

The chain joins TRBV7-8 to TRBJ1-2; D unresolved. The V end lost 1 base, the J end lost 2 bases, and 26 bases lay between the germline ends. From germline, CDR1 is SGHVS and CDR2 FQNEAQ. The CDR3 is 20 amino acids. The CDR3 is CASSLVRLTLDYNKNYGYTF. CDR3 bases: TGTGCCAGCAGCTTAGTTCGGTTAACGCTGGACTATAATAAAAACTATGGCTACACCTTC.

The CDR3 region has the DNA TGTGCCAGCTCAGGGATTGGGGAGAAGACGGGGTCCTACAATGAGCAGTTCTTC. It translates to CASSGIGEKTGSYNEQFF. J is TRBJ2-1 and V is TRBV18; weak D call: TRBD2 (5 bases). CDR3 size: 18 residues. Per the germline V gene, CDR1 is KGHSH and CDR2 is LQKENI. With 5 bases removed from V and 1 base from J, the gap between germline ends came to 21 bases.

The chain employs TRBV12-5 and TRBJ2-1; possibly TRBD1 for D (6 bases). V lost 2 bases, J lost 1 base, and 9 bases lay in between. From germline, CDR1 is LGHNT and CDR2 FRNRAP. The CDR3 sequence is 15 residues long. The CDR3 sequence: CASGLPQGSYNEQFF. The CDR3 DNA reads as TGTGCTAGTGGTTTGCCTCAGGGGTCCTACAATGAGCAGTTCTTC.

Here the CDR3 DNA reads TGCGCCAGCAGCTCAGGAGGAGGAAACACCATATATTTT. It specifies CASSSGGGNTIYF. V gene TRBV5-1 combines with J gene TRBJ1-3; D remains unclear. Germline loops: CDR1 SGHRS, CDR2 YFSETQ. The V and J ends lost 3 bases and 4 bases respectively, with 8 bases between them. The CDR3 sequence is 13 residues long.

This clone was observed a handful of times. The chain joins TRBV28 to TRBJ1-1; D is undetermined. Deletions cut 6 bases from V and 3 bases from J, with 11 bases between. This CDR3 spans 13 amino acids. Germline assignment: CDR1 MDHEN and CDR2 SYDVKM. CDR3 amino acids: CASSNRVYTEAFF. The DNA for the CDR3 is TGTGCCAGCAGCAACAGAGTATACACTGAAGCTTTCTTT.

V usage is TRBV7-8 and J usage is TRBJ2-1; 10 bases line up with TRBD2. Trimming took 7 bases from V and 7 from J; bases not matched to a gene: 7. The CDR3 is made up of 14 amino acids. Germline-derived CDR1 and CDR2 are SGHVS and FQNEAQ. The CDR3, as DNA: TGTGCCAGCACATATAGCGGGGGGATGAATGAGCAGTTCTTC. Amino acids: CASTYSGGMNEQFF.

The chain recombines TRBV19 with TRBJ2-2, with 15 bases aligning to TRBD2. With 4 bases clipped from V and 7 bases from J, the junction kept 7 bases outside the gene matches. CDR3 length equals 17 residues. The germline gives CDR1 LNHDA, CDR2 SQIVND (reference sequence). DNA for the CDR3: TGTGCCAGTAGTAGGGAGGGACTAGCGGGGGGATACGGGGAGCTGTTTTTT. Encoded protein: CASSREGLAGGYGELFF.

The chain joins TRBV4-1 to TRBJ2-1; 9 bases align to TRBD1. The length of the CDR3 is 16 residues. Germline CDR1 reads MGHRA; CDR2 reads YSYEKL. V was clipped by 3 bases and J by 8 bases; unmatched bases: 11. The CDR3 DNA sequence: TGCGCCAGCAGCCAGCGTCCGGGACAGGGATCTCATGAGCAGTTCTTC. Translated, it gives CASSQRPGQGSHEQFF.

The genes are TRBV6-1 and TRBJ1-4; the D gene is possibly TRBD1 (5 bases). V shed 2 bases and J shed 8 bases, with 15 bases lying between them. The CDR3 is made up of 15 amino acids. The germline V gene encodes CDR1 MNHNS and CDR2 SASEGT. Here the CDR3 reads CASSEMWGGEEKLFF. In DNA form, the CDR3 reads TGTGCCAGCAGTGAAATGTGGGGGGGGGAGGAAAAACTGTTTTTT.

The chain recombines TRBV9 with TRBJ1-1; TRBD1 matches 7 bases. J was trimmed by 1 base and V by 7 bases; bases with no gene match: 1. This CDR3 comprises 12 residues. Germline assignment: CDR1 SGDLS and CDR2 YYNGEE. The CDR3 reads CASGQENTEAFF. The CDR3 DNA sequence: TGTGCCAGCGGACAGGAGAACACTGAAGCTTTCTTT.

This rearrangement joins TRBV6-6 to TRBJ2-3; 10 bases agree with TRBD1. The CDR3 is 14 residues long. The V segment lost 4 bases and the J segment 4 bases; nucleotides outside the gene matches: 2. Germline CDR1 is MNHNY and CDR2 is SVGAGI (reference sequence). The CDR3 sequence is CASSWGQGPDTQYF. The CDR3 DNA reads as TGTGCCAGCAGTTGGGGACAGGGGCCAGATACGCAGTATTTT.

Written as DNA, the CDR3 is TGTGCCAGTAGTATTGACAGCATAAATGAAAAACTGTTTTTT. Translation gives CASSIDSINEKLFF. The chain recombines TRBV19 with TRBJ1-4, with D perhaps matching TRBD1 (5 bases). V dropped 3 bases and J dropped 5 bases, with 10 bases sitting between them. The germline V gene encodes CDR1 LNHDA and CDR2 SQIVND (reference sequence). The CDR3 sequence is 14 residues long.

The CDR3 loop reads CASSPMLSGDTQYF. The CDR3 nucleotides are TGTGCCAGCAGTCCCATGCTCTCCGGAGATACGCAGTATTTT. The chain recombines TRBV27 with TRBJ2-3; D unclear. In germline, CDR1 is MNHEY, CDR2 SMNVEV (reference sequence). There are 14 residues in the CDR3. Trimming removed 5 bases at V and 5 bases at J, with 14 bases between.

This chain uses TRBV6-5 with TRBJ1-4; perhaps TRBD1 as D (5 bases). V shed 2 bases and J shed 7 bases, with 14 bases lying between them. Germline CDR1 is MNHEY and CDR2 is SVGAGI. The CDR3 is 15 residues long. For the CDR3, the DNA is TGTGCCAGCAGTTACAGGTCAGGGAACGGTGAAAAACTGTTTTTT. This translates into CASSYRSGNGEKLFF.

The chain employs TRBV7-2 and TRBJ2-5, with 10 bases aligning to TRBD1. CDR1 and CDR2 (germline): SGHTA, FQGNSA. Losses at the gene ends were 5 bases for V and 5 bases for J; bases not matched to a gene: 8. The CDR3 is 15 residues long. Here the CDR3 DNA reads TGTGCCAGCAGCAAACGGACAGGGGGTAGGGAGACCCAGTACTTC. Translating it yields CASSKRTGGRETQYF.

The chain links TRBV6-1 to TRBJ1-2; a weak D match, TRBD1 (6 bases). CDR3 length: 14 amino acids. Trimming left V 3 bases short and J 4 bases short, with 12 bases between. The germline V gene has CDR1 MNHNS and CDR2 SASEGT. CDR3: CASSDRVGAYGYTF. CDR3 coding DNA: TGTGCCAGCAGTGACCGGGTGGGGGCCTATGGCTACACCTTC.

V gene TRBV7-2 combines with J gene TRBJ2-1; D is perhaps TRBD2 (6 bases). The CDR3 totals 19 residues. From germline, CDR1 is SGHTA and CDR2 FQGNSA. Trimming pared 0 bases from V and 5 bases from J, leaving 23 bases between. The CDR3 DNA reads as TGTGCCAGCAGCTTAGCGTTAACCTCGAGGGGAGGATTTGACAATGAGCAGTTCTTC. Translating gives CASSLALTSRGGFDNEQFF.

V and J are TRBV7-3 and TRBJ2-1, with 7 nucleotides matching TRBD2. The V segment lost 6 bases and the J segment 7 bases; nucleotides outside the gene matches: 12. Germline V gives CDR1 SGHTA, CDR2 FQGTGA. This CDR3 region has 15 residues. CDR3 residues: CASRLGGSGYNEQFF. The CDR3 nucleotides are TGTGCCAGCAGACTCGGCGGGAGTGGTTATAATGAGCAGTTCTTC.

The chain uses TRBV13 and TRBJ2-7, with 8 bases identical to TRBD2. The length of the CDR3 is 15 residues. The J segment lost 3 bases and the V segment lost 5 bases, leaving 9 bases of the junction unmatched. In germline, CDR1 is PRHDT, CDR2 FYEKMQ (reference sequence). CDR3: CASSPLPGGVYEQYF. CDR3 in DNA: TGTGCCAGCAGCCCATTACCCGGGGGGGTCTACGAGCAGTACTTC.

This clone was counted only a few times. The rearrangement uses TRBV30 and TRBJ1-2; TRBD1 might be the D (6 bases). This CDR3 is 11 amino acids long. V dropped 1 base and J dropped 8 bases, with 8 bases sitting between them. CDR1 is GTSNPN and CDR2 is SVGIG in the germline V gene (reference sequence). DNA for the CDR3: TGTGCCTGGAGTGGGGGGGGCGGCTACACCTTC. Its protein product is CAWSGGGGYTF.

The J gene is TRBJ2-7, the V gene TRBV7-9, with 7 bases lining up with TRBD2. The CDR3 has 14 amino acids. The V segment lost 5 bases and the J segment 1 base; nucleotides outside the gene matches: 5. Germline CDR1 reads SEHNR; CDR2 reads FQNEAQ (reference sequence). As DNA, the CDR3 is TGTGCCAGCAGCCTGGGACTATTTTCCTACGAGCAGTACTTC. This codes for CASSLGLFSYEQYF.

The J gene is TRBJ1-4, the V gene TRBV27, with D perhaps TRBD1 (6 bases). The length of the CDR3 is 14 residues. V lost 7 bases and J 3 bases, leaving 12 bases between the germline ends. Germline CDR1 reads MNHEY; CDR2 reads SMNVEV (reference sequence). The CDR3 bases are TGTGCCAGCAAACGGCGGGGGCCTAATGAAAAACTGTTTTTT. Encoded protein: CASKRRGPNEKLFF. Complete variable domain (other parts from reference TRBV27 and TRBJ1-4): EAQVTQNPRYLITVTGKKLTVTCSQNMNHEYMSWYRQDPGLGLRQIYYSMNVEVTDKGDVPEGYKVSRKEKRNFPLILESPSPNQTSLYFCASKRRGPNEKLFFGSGTQLSVL.

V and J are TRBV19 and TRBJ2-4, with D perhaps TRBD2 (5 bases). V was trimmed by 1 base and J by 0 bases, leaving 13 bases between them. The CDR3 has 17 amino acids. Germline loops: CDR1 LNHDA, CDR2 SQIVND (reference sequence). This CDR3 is CASSIGRTGLAKNIQYF. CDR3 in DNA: TGTGCCAGTAGTATAGGTCGCACGGGGTTAGCCAAAAACATTCAGTACTTC.